The following is a T cell receptor beta chain sequence with its context. The clone's antigen remains unknown. The junction departs from germline at one end; a sequencing error may be responsible. This specimen belongs to a study of blood T cells in healthy people across ages (dated by TCRdb to between 2014 and 2016). Notes on the research overall: In model experiments, template switching captured roughly one uniquely barcoded TCR beta cDNA molecule for every two T cells. The study analyzed two additional independent replicas of 1 million unique cDNA reads from the same blood draw for two donors, one aged 18 to 30 and one aged 80 or older. To avoid experimental bias, donors of different ages were distributed randomly across sequencing lanes. The donors were split into four age groups: young (average around 15 years), middle-aged (about 40), aged (around 67) and long-lived (roughly 80). To track age-related changes in TCR beta repertoire diversity, the study relied on deep sequencing normalized with unique cDNA molecular identifiers.

Library preparation used 5' RACE. The sequencer was an Illumina HiSeq 2500. A second PCR of about 7 to 12 cycles was run with a J-beta primer mix and a sample-barcoded 5' primer. A unique molecular identifier was introduced onto each TCR beta cDNA molecule by a template-switch 5' adaptor carrying 12 random nucleotides. Each sample yielded at least 2.5 million CDR3-containing paired-end reads. The Mint cDNA synthesis kit, primed by a TRBC-specific oligonucleotide, was used to synthesize first-strand cDNA from all RNA. Following uracil-DNA glycosylase treatment, all cDNA underwent a first 18-cycle PCR with the universal primers M1SS and BC2_uni_R. Turning to the authors' computational methods: Each sample was normalized by randomly selecting 1 million high-quality reads, each carrying a distinct molecular identifier. Reads sharing molecular identifiers were discarded rather than binned into consensus sequences. CDR3 identification, clonotype clustering and error correction used MiTCR with a Q25 quality threshold and the strictest error-elimination algorithm. Lower-bound total TCR beta diversity was estimated with a nonparametric unseen species model using Euler transformation. The public reads were reanalyzed by TCRdb: fastp trimming at Q25, MiXCR alignment, in-frame beta chains only. Here each entry gathers all rows of one CDR3 protein and keeps the most common genes and DNA. The V and J calls here are based on TCRdb, not the publication. For this sample there are fewer than 2,000,000 distinct CDR3 sequences; about 31% appear just once. The ten largest clones take up around 11% of the sample.

From cysteine to phenylalanine, the CDR3 is 15 amino acids long. Left in the record is the CDR3 DNA by itself, 45 bases read in frame from the first base. CDR1 and CDR2 were assigned from the germline V gene as SNHLY and FYNNEI. The approximately 40 donors, aged roughly 6 to 90 years, were systemically healthy Caucasian individuals from Russia. Each donor gave ten milliliters of peripheral blood, drawn into EDTA-treated Vacutainer tubes. Ficoll-Paque density-gradient centrifugation was used to isolate PBMCs, with at least 7 million obtained per sample. Trizol reagent was used to extract total RNA from PBMCs, with at least 5 micrograms per sample. For every donor, an aliquot of PBMCs went through flow cytometry to measure the percentages of naive CD45RAhigh/CD27high T cells. What the study reported, not specific to this receptor: Estimates of total diversity based on one million sequenced T cells were regarded as lower bounds and as underestimates. The percentage of naive T cells measured by flow cytometry correlated strongly with observed TCR beta diversity. Observed TCR beta diversity per million T cells fell roughly linearly with age, and a significant reduction was already apparent by age around 40. Because the CMV infection status of the donors was unknown, age-related changes in expanded clonotypes may potentially have been confounded. Because profiling used bulk unsorted PBMCs, naive and antigen-experienced compartments could not be compared conclusively. Compared with the aged group, more naive CD4+ T cells, fewer expanded clones and increased TCR diversity were shown by the long-lived group, suggesting age selection.

Material for sequencing was blood. This sequence originates from a woman aged 30 to 39 in good health. In this chain, TRBV2 is recombined with TRBJ2-7; TRBD2 agrees with 7 junctional bases. For the CDR3, the sequence is CASTRSGGSYDEQYF. Here is the DNA: TGCGCCAGCACCCGGAGCGGCGGGAGCTATGACGAGCAGTACTTC.